This entry is about one T cell receptor (beta chain). The antigen remains unidentified. This entry is derived from a study of PD-1 blockade in classical Hodgkin lymphoma. Study-wide findings and caveats: Newly diagnosed patients were reported to start with lower TCR diversity than healthy donors. Whatever underlies the repertoire differences (possibly disease activity or prior therapy) remains undefined.

Every patient experienced relapse after autologous stem cell transplantation, and brentuximab vedotin exposure varied. Using immunoSEQ multiplex PCR, the repertoire was profiled, and TCRdb retains in-frame clones only, with some absent. This sample carries about 94,000 clones, 89% of them seen once, and the ten largest clones take over 8.5%. The germline V and J ends were trimmed by 1 base and 3 bases, with 7 bases remaining between them. CDR3 length: 14 amino acids. Germline loops: CDR1 SGHRS, CDR2 YFSETQ. The receptor comes from a human donor with classical Hodgkin lymphoma. The chain joins TRBV5-1 to TRBJ2-2, with unresolved D. This sample comprised peripheral blood mononuclear cells (PBMCs), obtained before the second cycle of nivolumab. The CDR3 region has the DNA TGCGCCAGCAGCTTGCAAGGGTACACCGGGGAGCTGTTTTTT. Protein: CASSLQGYTGELFF.